This T cell receptor beta chain was sequenced for a study of follicular helper T cells after annual influenza vaccination (dated by TCRdb to the late 2010s). Regarding the research as a whole: After each seasonal influenza vaccination, blood samples were collected on days 0, 7 and 28. One week after vaccination, a second recruited cohort of 12 to 13 subjects (Table S1) displayed a similar ICOS+CD38+ cTfh response. Samples from 2013-2014 were cryopreserved, whereas samples from 2015 were processed immediately after collection. Multi-year samples were available for six subjects, with four spanning two vaccination seasons and two spanning three seasons. To study recall of cTfh clones, some subjects were followed through successive annual vaccinations in the 2013-2014, 2014-2015 and 2015-2016 seasons.

The time point label corresponds to: 2014-2015 season, 7 days after vaccination. TCRB sequencing was used to follow sorted CD4 subsets from the blood of adults before and after they were given the seasonal inactivated influenza vaccine (Fluvarix). To be eligible, subjects had to be community-dwelling and could not have received an influenza vaccine during the previous 6 months. Subjects were excluded for influenza vaccine contraindications, substance abuse, HIV/AIDS, active malignancy, immunomodulatory medication, or active illness such as respiratory infection. At each time point, somewhere between roughly 40 and 110 mL of blood was taken. Non-naive CD4+CXCR5+PD-1+ cells were defined as circulating Tfh and were sorted into two fractions, ICOS+CD38+ and ICOS-CD38-. Either Ficoll-Paque PLUS or SepMate separation was used to isolate PBMC. Before DNA extraction, cell subsets were sorted from PBMC on a BD FACS Aria.

General findings and caveats noted by the study authors: With successive annual vaccinations, a recurrent oligoclonal ICOS+CD38+ cTfh response was recalled, and this response contained tetramer and AIM influenza-specific clonotypes. Day 7 ICOS+CD38+ clones were most often found later in ICOS-CD38- cTfh, suggesting that subset may serve as a memory reservoir. Productive TCRB sequences were recovered from only about 8.5-20% of analyzed cells, so rare clonotypes could not be sampled. ICOS+CD38+ cTfh clonality correlated with the frequency of that population, and its change correlated with the change in circulating plasmablast frequency.

Trimming accounts for 5 bases at V and 4 bases at J, while the number of junction bases matched to no gene is 2. Taken from the germline V gene, the CDR1 and CDR2 loops are MNHEY and SVGAGI. The CDR3 runs 14 residues from the cysteine to the phenylalanine. Only the CDR3 portion is preserved as DNA: 42 bases, with reading frame beginning at the first base. Remarks on this clone: Its recognized antigen is unknown. Per-base qualities were not stored, and no clone one base away is much larger.

Receptor libraries were prepared by the immunoSEQ multiplex PCR assay. Adaptive Biotechnologies carried out TCRB amplification, library preparation, sequencing and preliminary bioinformatics at Survey level resolution. For TCRB sequencing, genomic DNA from sorted cTfh populations was amplified by multiplex PCR. The original pipeline was this. Clonality was computed in R as 1 minus normalized Shannon entropy; the Gini index was calculated with the R package ineq. The overlap score was defined as the summed counts of shared sequences divided by the total counts of all sequences in both compared samples. Fisher's exact test, with an assumed theoretical repertoire of 10^7 TCRB sequences, was used to assess the significance of shared clonotypes. TCRdb provides this immuneACCESS table in a form limited to in-frame rearrangements. Some clones are lacking; in checked studies, under half of them reflect an unresolved V gene, and why the rest are absent is not known. That table supplies the V and J calls and clone size; D and trimming were determined from the DNA. Counted in this sample were roughly 15,000 clones; approximately 84% of them appeared once. About 1.3% of the sample belongs to the ten largest clones.

The receptor was derived from an adult who received the influenza vaccine. The chain is made from TRBV6-5 and TRBJ2-3; TRBD1 matches 11 bases in the middle. Material: CXCR5+ CD38- circulating T follicular helper cells from blood, obtained 7 days after influenza vaccination. The cell subset or site label for this specimen denotes: circulating Tfh, non-naive CD4+CXCR5+PD-1+ (ICOS+CD38+ or ICOS-CD38-). The nucleotide sequence reads as follows: TGTGCCAGCAGTGGGGGACAGGGGGCAGATACGCAGTATTTT. This yields the protein CASSGGQGADTQYF.